This record covers a single T cell receptor beta chain. The antigen remains undetermined. Its ends do not fully match the called genes, so a read error is possible. This specimen belongs to a study of cytomegalovirus exposure and HLA in healthy donors. The PCR ran on 60 Vbeta and 13 Jbeta primers. Using immunoSEQ multiplex PCR, the repertoire was profiled, and TCRdb retains in-frame clones only, with some absent. The repertoire holds approximately 240,000 clones, with around 76% as singletons. The CDR3 has 15 amino acids. CDR1 is SEHNR, CDR2 FQNEAQ, per germline (reference sequence). General study results and limits: Confirmation was obtained in vitro that a few CMV-associated chains are specific for CMV antigens. Some segments of the V type, notably TRBV6-2 and TRBV6-3, were excluded as indistinguishable.

The chain joins TRBV7-9 to TRBJ2-7, with TRBD2 matching 7 bases. The receptor was isolated from a woman between 40 and 50 years old in good health and CMV-seropositive. What was sequenced was PBMCs. CDR3: CSSSLERGLRNEQYF. CDR3 DNA: TGTTCCAGCAGCTTAGAGCGGGGTCTTAGGAACGAGCAGTACTTC.